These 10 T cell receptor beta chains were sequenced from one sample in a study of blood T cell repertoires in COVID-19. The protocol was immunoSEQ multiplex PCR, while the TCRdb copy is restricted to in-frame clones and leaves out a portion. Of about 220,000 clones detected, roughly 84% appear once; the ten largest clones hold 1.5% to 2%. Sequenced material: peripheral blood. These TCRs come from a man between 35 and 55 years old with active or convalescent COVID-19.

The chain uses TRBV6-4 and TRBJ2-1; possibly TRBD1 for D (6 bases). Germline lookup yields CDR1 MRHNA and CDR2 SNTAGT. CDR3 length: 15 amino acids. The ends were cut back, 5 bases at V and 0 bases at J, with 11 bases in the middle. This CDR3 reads CASSKGGSSYNEQFF. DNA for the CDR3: TGTGCCAGCAGTAAAGGGGGAAGCTCCTACAATGAGCAGTTCTTC.

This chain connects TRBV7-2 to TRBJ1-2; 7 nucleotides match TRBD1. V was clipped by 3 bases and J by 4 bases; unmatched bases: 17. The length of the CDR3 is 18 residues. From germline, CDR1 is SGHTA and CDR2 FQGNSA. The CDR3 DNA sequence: TGTGCCAGCAGCTTTTGGATAAACAGAGGCACAGGGGCCTATGGCTACACCTTC. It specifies CASSFWINRGTGAYGYTF.

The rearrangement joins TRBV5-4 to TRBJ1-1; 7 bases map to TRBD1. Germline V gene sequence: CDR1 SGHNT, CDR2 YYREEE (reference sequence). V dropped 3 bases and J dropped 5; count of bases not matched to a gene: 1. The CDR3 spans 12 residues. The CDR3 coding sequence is TGTGCCAGCAGCTCAGGGGGTACTGAAGCTTTCTTT. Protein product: CASSSGGTEAFF.

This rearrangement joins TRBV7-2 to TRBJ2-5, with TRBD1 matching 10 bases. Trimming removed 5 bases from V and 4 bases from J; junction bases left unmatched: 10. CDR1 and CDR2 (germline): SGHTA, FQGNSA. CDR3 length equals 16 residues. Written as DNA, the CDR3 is TGTGCCAGCAGCCAATACAGGACAGGGGGAGCAGAGACCCAGTACTTC. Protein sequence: CASSQYRTGGAETQYF.

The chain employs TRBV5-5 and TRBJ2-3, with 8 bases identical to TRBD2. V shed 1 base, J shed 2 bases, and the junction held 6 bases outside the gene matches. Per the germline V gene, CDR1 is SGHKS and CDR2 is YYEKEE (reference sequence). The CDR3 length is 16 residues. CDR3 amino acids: CASSLLAGGATDTQYF. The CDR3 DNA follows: TGTGCCAGCAGCTTGTTGGCGGGAGGCGCCACAGATACGCAGTATTTT.

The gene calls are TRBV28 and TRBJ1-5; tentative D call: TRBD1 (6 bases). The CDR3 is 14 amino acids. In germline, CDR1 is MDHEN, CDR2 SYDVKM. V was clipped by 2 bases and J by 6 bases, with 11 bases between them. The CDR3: CASSLARGGQPQHF. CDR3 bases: TGTGCCAGCAGTTTAGCCAGGGGCGGTCAGCCCCAGCATTTT.

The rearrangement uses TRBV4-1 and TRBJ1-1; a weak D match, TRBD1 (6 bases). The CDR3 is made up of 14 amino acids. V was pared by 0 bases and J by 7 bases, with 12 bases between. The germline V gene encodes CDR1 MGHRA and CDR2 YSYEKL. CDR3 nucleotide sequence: TGCGCCAGCAGCCAAGACAGGGGCCTGATTGAAGCTTTCTTT. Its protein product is CASSQDRGLIEAFF.

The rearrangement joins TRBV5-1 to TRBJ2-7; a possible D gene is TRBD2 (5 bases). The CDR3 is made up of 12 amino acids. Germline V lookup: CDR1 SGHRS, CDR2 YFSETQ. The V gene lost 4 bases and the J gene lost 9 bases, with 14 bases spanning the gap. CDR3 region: CASSRPEEGQYF. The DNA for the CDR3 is TGCGCCAGCAGCCGTCCGGAGGAAGGGCAGTACTTC.

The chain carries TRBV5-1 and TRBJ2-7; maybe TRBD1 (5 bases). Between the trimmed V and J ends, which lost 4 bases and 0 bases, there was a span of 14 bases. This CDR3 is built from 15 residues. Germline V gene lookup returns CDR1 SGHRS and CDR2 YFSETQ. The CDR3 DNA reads TGCGCCAGCAGCCCAGAACCGACAGCCTCCTACGAGCAGTACTTC. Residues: CASSPEPTASYEQYF.

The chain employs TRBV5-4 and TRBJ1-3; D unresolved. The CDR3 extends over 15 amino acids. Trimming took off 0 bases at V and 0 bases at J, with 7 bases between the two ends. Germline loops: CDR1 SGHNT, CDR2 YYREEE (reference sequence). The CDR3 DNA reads TGTGCCAGCAGCTTGGATGGGAGCTCTGGAAACACCATATATTTT. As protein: CASSLDGSSGNTIYF.